This T cell receptor (beta chain) was retrieved from a study of shared clonotypes between healthy human individuals. Data came from immunoSEQ multiplex PCR; TCRdb stores just in-frame clones and leaves some out. In the table there are about 2.3 million clones, just under 95% of which are singletons. CDR1 is SGHAT and CDR2 is FQNNGV in the germline V gene. The CDR3 length is 16 residues. The V gene lost 4 bases and the J gene lost 6 bases, with 21 bases spanning the gap. Specimen: naive CD4+ T cells from PBMCs. Subset indicated: CD45RA+ positively selected. This TCR was recovered from a man aged 18-30 years in good health. Some clones in this sample may be carry-over from other donors' samples. This rearrangement joins TRBV11-2 to TRBJ1-2, with D unclear. DNA for the CDR3: TGTGCCAGCAGCTCGTCCATCCTGTCTCACCCTAATGGCTACACCTTC. Translating gives CASSSSILSHPNGYTF.